This TCR beta chain appears in the sequencing data of a study of shared clonotypes between healthy human individuals. General observations from the study: Donor clonotype sharing was expected to depend on sequencing depth. In this cohort, only blood was sampled, and tissue repertoires likely differ.

Note on this clone: The target antigen is unknown.

This CDR3 spans 11 amino acids. Between the trimmed V and J ends, which lost 2 bases and 6 bases, there was a span of 7 bases. CDR1 and CDR2 (germline): GTSNPN, SVGIG (reference sequence). Clones were read by immunoSEQ multiplex PCR, and TCRdb kept only the in-frame ones, dropping some. Of hundreds of thousands of clones in the sample, over 60% were seen once. The donors were adults (healthy and HIV-negative) with no recent acute infections or vaccinations. For unsorted samples, genomic DNA was extracted from 75 million to 90 million PBMCs. The sample was PBMCs. The origin of this receptor is a woman between 40 and 50 years old in good health. Some clones in this sample may be carry-over from other donors' samples. The chain carries TRBV30 and TRBJ1-1; D ambiguous. In DNA, the CDR3 is TGTGCCTGGAGTCTGGAAGCTGAAGCTTTCTTT. It yields the protein CAWSLEAEAFF.